This T cell receptor beta chain was captured in a study of monozygotic twins with inflammatory bowel disease. Study observations and caveats: Against healthy co-twins, IBD patients had lower TCRbeta diversity (measured by inverse Simpson).

A word on this clonotype: Its specificity is unknown.

This CDR3 is built from 14 residues. The V gene's germline CDR1 is SGHRS and CDR2 YFSETQ. Every TCR library consumed 3,000 to 4,500 ng of total RNA. TCRdb re-called the 5' RACE reads and gives one entry per CDR3 protein, without DNA. The sample table includes 95,000 to 110,000 distinct CDR3 sequences. The clonotype comes from a human donor with ulcerative colitis or Crohn's disease, or a healthy co-twin of an affected twin (not recorded which). The rearrangement links TRBV5-1 to TRBJ2-1; checking the TCRdb D call of TRBD1 is not possible without DNA. The material sequenced was blood. The CDR3 loop is CASSGRQSYNEQFF.